This T cell receptor beta chain was recovered during a study of T-cell memory formation after mild COVID-19. Study-wide results and caveats: Nothing confirmed that second-wave clones peaking on day 37 were specific for SARS-CoV-2. Contracting CD4+ clones were located mainly in CM and EM, and CD8+ clones in EMRA.

With 3 bases clipped from V and 0 bases from J, the junction kept 2 bases outside the gene matches. This CDR3 spans 16 amino acids. Germline V gives CDR1 KGHSH, CDR2 LQKENI. This clonotype showed up many times. Its cognate antigen is unknown. From 5'RACE with constant-segment primers came TCR alpha and TCR beta cDNA libraries that carried sample barcodes and UMIs. Each CDR3 protein is one row after TCRdb ran MiXCR on the 5' RACE reads. The data contain some 150,000 distinct CDR3 sequences, 6% to 6.5% of them singletons. Sequencing input: PBMCs or a T cell subset sorted from them (not recorded which). This sequence joins TRBV18 and TRBJ2-2; 9 positions agree with TRBD2. This TCR was recovered from an adult woman who had mild COVID-19 (a few samples of this study predate the infection). Cell type and time point are not known. This CDR3 is CASSPLAGTNTGELFF. The CDR3, as DNA: TGTGCCAGCTCACCCCTAGCGGGAACGAACACCGGGGAGCTGTTTTTT. The whole variable domain, remainder taken from reference TRBV18 and TRBJ2-2, is NAGVMQNPRHLVRRRGQEARLRCSPMKGHSHVYWYRQLPEEGLKFMVYLQKENIIDESGMPKERFSAEFPKEGPSILRIQQVVRGDSAAYFCASSPLAGTNTGELFFGEGSRLTVL.